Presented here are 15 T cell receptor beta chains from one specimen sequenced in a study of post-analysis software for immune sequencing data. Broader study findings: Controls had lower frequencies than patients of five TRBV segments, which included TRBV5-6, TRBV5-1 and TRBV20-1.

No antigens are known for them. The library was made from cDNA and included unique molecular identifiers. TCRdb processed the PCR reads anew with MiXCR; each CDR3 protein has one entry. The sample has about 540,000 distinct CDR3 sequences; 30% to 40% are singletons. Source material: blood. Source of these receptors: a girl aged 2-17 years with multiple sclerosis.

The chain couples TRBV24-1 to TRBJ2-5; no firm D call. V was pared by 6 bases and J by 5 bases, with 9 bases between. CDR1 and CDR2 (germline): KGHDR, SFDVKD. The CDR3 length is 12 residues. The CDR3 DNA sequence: TGTGCCACCAGTCAAACTTTGGAGACCCAGTACTTC. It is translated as CATSQTLETQYF.

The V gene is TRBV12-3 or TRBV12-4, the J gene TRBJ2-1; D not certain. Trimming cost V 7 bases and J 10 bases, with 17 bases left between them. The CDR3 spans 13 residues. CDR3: CASTHEAATEQFF. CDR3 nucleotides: TGTGCCAGCACCCACGAAGCCGCCACGGAGCAGTTCTTC.

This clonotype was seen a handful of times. Here the CDR3 DNA reads TGTGCCAGCAGCTTTCGGGACCTCCGTTCACCCCTCCACTTT. Its protein is CASSFRDLRSPLHF. The V and J genes are TRBV7-2 and TRBJ1-6, with a tentative D call TRBD1 (5 bases). Germline-derived CDR1 and CDR2 are SGHTA and FQGNSA. The CDR3 spans 14 residues. V was cut by 3 bases and J by 9 bases, with 12 bases left in between.

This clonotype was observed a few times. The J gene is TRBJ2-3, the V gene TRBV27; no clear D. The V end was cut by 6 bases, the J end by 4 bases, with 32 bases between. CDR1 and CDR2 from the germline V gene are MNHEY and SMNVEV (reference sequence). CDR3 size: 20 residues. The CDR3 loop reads CASSGVAPLKWSPLPDTQYF. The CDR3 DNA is TGTGCCAGCAGCGGTGTGGCGCCGCTTAAATGGAGTCCCCTCCCAGATACGCAGTATTTT.

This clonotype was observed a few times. The CDR3 bases are TGTGCCATCAGGTCCGACAGCAACCAAGAGACCCAGTACTTC. Protein: CAIRSDSNQETQYF. The V and J genes are TRBV10-3 and TRBJ2-5; possibly TRBD1 for D (5 bases). The CDR3 is made up of 14 amino acids. Trimming took 6 bases from V and 0 from J, leaving 11 bases between them. CDR1 is ENHRY and CDR2 is SYGVKD in the germline V gene.

The CDR3: CASTSAQETQYF. In nucleotides, the CDR3 is TGTGCCAGCACGAGCGCACAAGAGACCCAGTACTTC. J is TRBJ2-5 and V is TRBV27; D unresolved. Germline V gene lookup returns CDR1 MNHEY and CDR2 SMNVEV (reference sequence). The length of the CDR3 is 12 residues. Trimming took off 7 bases at V and 2 bases at J, with 8 bases between the two ends.

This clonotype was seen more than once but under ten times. The chain's CDR3 is CASSLRTGSYEQYF. In DNA form, the CDR3 reads TGCGCCAGCAGCTTAAGGACAGGGTCCTACGAGCAGTACTTC. The V and J genes are TRBV5-1 and TRBJ2-5, with 8 bases lining up with TRBD1. The better agreement between TRBJ2-7 and the DNA end casts doubt on the J call. There are 14 residues in the CDR3. Germline V lookup: CDR1 SGHRS, CDR2 YFSETQ.

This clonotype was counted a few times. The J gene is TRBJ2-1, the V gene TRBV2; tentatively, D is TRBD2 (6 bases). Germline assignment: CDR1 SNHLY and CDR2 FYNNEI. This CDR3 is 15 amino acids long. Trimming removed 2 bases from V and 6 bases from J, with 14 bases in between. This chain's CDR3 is CASSETPSATNEQFF. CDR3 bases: TGTGCCAGCAGTGAAACCCCTAGCGCCACCAATGAGCAGTTCTTC.

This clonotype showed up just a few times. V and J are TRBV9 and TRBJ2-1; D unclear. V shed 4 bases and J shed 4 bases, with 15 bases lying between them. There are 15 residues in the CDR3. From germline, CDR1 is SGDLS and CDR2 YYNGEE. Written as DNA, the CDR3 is TGTGCCAGCAGCCCAGAGACTGGGTTATACAATGAGCAGTTCTTC. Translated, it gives CASSPETGLYNEQFF.

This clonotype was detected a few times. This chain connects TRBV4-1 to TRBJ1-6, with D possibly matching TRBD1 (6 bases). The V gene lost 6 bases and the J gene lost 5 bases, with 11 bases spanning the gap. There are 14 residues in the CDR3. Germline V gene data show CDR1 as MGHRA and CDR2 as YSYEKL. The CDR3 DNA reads TGCGCCAGCAGTAAGGGGGATGATAATTCACCCCTCCACTTT. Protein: CASSKGDDNSPLHF.

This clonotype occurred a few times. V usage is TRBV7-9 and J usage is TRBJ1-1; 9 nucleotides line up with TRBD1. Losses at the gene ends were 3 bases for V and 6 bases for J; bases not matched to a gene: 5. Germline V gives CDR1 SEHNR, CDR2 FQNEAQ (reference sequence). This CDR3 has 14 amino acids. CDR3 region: CASSFGQGISEAFF. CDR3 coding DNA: TGTGCCAGCAGCTTCGGACAGGGGATATCTGAAGCTTTCTTT.

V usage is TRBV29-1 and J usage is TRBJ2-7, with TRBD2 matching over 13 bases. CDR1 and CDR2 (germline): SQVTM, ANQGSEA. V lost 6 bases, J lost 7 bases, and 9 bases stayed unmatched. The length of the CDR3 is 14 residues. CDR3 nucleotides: TGCAGCGTGACGGGACTAGCGGGGTCTCGGGAGCAGTACTTC. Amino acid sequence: CSVTGLAGSREQYF.

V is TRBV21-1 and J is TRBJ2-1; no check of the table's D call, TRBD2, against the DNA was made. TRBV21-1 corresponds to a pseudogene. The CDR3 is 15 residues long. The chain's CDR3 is CDSSHQVAGSNEQFF. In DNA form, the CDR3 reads TGTGACAGCAGCCACCAGGTAGCGGGTAGCAATGAGCAGTTCTTC.

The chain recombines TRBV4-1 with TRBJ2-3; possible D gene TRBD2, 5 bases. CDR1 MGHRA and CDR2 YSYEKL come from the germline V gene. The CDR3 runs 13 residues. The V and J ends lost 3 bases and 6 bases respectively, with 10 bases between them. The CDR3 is CASSQWELDTQYF. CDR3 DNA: TGCGCCAGCAGCCAGTGGGAGCTCGATACGCAGTATTTT.

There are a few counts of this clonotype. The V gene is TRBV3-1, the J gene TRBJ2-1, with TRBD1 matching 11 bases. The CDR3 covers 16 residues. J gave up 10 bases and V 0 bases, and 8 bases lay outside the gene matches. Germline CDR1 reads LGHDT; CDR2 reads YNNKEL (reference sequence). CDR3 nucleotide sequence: TGTGCCAGCAGCCAAGAAGGGACAGGGGGGATTGGGGAGCAGTTCTTC. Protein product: CASSQEGTGGIGEQFF.